This entry features one TCR beta chain sequence. Its target antigen remains unknown. No quality values exist for individual bases; no much larger clone is one base distant. From its cysteine to its phenylalanine, the CDR3 spans 15 amino acids. Just CDR3 DNA is preserved here, 45 bases in frame from base 1. From the germline V gene, CDR1 is SGHDT and CDR2 is YYEEEE. The germline V end is reduced by 0 bases and the J end by 7 bases; junction bases left unmatched: 5. The method was the immunoSEQ multiplex PCR assay. To provide template for TCR sequencing, every sample had RNA extracted and reverse transcribed into cDNA. SuperScript III was used for first-strand cDNA synthesis, primed with a 2:1 mix of oligo-dT and random hexamers. A synthetic immune receptor repertoire was used to assess amplification bias, and residual bias was removed computationally. Regarding the original processing steps: Raw reads were preprocessed to remove errors, and CDR3 was defined by IMGT conventions from the conserved cysteine to phenylalanine. To get clonality, Shannon entropy was normalized by log2 of the number of productive unique TCRs and the result was subtracted from 1. Scalp TCRbeta sequences were cross-referenced with sorted blood CD4 and CD8 repertoires so that the CD4 or CD8 identity of scalp clones could be inferred. TCRdb re-hosts the immuneACCESS table, in-frame sequences only. Its copies lack some clones; in the studies checked, an unresolved V gene accounts for under half of them, and the cause for the rest is not known. For V, J and clone size, that table is used; D and trimming come from the DNA. The table for this sample lists about 150,000 clones; about three fifths of them were counted only once. The ten largest clonotypes hold around 0.9% of the sample.

This entry belongs to a study of CD8+ T cells in alopecia areata listed by TCRdb under 2018. In terms of the full investigation: Treated patients were enrolled in an open-label pilot trial of oral tofacitinib at 5 to 10 mg twice daily for moderate-to-severe alopecia areata. Patients stayed on tofacitinib for 6 to 18 months and then had 6 months of follow-up off drug so that delayed response and recurrence could be assessed. For the treated patients, the SALT score, which quantifies what percentage of scalp surface area is affected, served as the measure of disease severity. In both human patients and the C3H/HeJ mouse model, the study applied high-throughput TCRbeta sequencing to look at T cell clonal expansion in alopecia areata. On the human side, TCRbeta sequencing was run on scalp tissue and on sorted CD4+ and CD8+ peripheral blood T cells from healthy controls and from alopecia areata patients with either patchy or totalis/universalis disease. Tofacitinib-treated patients had biopsies at baseline and at 4 and 24 weeks of treatment, with a later scalp biopsy in several patients. Scalp clonality was compared among normal scalp (n=4), patchy alopecia areata scalp (n=8), and alopecia totalis/universalis scalp (n=8). RNA was extracted with the PAXgene miRNA kit for fixed scalp, the miRNeasy kit for PBMCs, and the RNeasy kit for mouse skin. TCRbeta CDR3 regions were amplified by immunoSEQ multiplex PCR using 35 Vbeta forward and 13 Jbeta reverse primers. Overall results and qualifications from the work: Unlike mouse skin, which is dominated by gammadelta T cells, normal human skin has resident alphabeta T cells that are also sequenced, and this complicates analysis of the scalp TCR repertoire. Tofacitinib significantly decreased scalp clonality and the number of expanded CD8+ clones among the top 100 scalp clones. Shared TCR sequences between patients were less evident than in mice, which may be partly attributable to HLA diversity in the patient population. The treated cohort was small, with a single nonresponder, so links between baseline CD8+ expansion and response need larger studies. Many expanded lesional clones were found to persist in scalp and blood during tofacitinib treatment, and relapse after treatment cessation may be partly explained by this persistence. Compared with normal scalp, lesional scalp, particularly in alopecia totalis/universalis, had higher clonality and more expanded CD8+ clones, which suggests antigenic drive.

The time point label on this specimen signifies: around 28 days on oral tofacitinib. The intended sense of this specimen's treatment or condition label: oral pan-JAK inhibitor, 5-10 mg twice daily. Lesional scalp punch biopsies and peripheral blood were collected from alopecia areata patients. PBMCs were isolated by density centrifugation and stained for CD3, CD4 and CD8, and CD4+ and CD8+ T cells were sorted on a FACSAria. The chain is made from TRBV5-6 and TRBJ1-5; TRBD1 agrees with 9 junctional bases. Sequencing used CD4+ T cells sorted from blood, obtained at week 4, from a patient treated with tofacitinib. This clonotype originated in a human donor with alopecia areata. The bases are TGTGCCAGCAGCTTGGCGGACAGGGGAGGCCAGCCCCAGCATTTT. It encodes CASSLADRGGQPQHF. With the rest looked up from the reference TRBV5-6 and TRBJ1-5 genes rather than sequenced, the full variable domain is DAGVTQSPTHLIKTRGQQVTLRCSPKSGHDTVSWYQQALGQGPQFIFQYYEEEERQRGNFPDRFSGHQFPNYSSELNVNALLLGDSALYLCASSLADRGGQPQHFGDGTRLSIL.